The rows below give T cell receptor beta chains drawn from one sample of a study of control samples from healthy donors and cancer patients. Assay: immunoSEQ multiplex PCR; the TCRdb copy retains only in-frame clones and omits some. The sample carries some 140,000 clones, over 85% recorded once. Sequencing input: blood. The receptors originated from a man aged 25 to 40 in good health. Each CDR3 is given with its conserved first and last residue. Clone size is not always given. Where it is, it says once, few, many or a class for expanded clones.

V	J	size	CDR3
TRBV18	TRBJ1-2	-	CASSGPGQENYGYTF
TRBV5-5	TRBJ2-7	-	CASSLVGRSSYEQYF
TRBV2	TRBJ2-1	-	CASMQGEINEQFF
TRBV11-2	TRBJ2-7	-	CASSLYRGAEKQYF
TRBV7-9	TRBJ1-1	-	CASIPTSGHLLLVTEAFF
TRBV12-3/TRBV12-4	TRBJ2-1	-	CASSLSYNEQFF
TRBV3-1/TRBV3-2	TRBJ1-3	once	CASSQLISGNTIYF
TRBV2	TRBJ1-5	-	CASSEALGPGYNQPQHF
TRBV27	TRBJ2-7	-	CASRPGQAPYEQYF
TRBV19	TRBJ1-1	-	CASSIGQGARTEAFF
TRBV6-2/TRBV6-3	TRBJ2-1	once	CASSYGNEQFF
TRBV5-8	TRBJ2-1	-	CASSGGGLAAYNEQFF
TRBV5-1	TRBJ2-7	-	CASSLYLGGGPSEQYF
TRBV5-4	TRBJ2-1	-	CASSSGTGLAINEQFF
TRBV5-6	TRBJ2-6	-	CASSFTRTGANVLTF
TRBV29-1	TRBJ2-2	-	CSVGFQSGELFF
TRBV29-1	TRBJ2-3	-	CSVGASGRSDTQYF